The T cell receptor (beta chain) described here comes from a study of T-cell memory formation after mild COVID-19. The CDR3 has 18 residues. V lost 4 bases to trimming and J lost 3 bases; unmatched junction nucleotides: 16. There are a few counts of this clonotype. TCRdb reanalysed the 5' RACE reads using MiXCR and keeps one entry per CDR3 protein. Found here are a few hundred thousand distinct CDR3 sequences, less than 25% of them singletons; the top ten hold approximately 8%. This chain connects TRBV12-3 or TRBV12-4 to TRBJ1-2, with TRBD1 matching 8 bases. Material: PBMCs or a T cell subset sorted from them (not recorded which). This TCR was sampled from an adult woman who had mild COVID-19 (a few samples of this study predate the infection). Cell type and time point are not known. CDR3 region: CASSSTSSSGGEYYGYTF. CDR3 bases: TGTGCCAGCAGTTCTACTTCATCTTCAGGGGGCGAGTACTATGGCTACACCTTC.